The 14 T cell receptor beta chains below come from one sample, sequenced in a study of beta chain features in type 1 diabetes. Regarding the study as a whole: All four CD4+ subsets of Type 1 diabetes patients contained TCRB CDR3s that were moderately but significantly shorter.

Expressed TCRB transcripts were sequenced because the isolated RNA had all been reverse transcribed beforehand. Assay: immunoSEQ multiplex PCR; the TCRdb copy retains only in-frame clones and omits some. Of around 250,000 clones listed, about 13% are singletons. Their cognate antigens are unknown. Sequencing was done on a sample of naive CD4+ T cells from blood. Every receptor here comes from a man aged 30-40 years with type 1 diabetes.

This clone was recorded a few times. The chain links TRBV5-4 to TRBJ2-1, with TRBD2 as a possible D gene (7 bases). This CDR3 has 15 amino acids. Germline V gene data show CDR1 as SGHNT and CDR2 as YYREEE (reference sequence). V lost 2 bases and J 4 bases, leaving 13 bases between the germline ends. CDR3 sequence (DNA): TGTGCCAGCAGCTTAGGGGGGGGCGAGTACAATGAGCAGTTCTTC. This encodes CASSLGGGEYNEQFF.

This clone appeared a few times. The chain couples TRBV18 to TRBJ2-7; 8 positions match TRBD2. Germline V gene data show CDR1 as KGHSH and CDR2 as LQKENI. The CDR3 runs to 14 residues. Germline trimming cut 3 bases from V and 3 bases from J; bases unmatched to any gene: 4. CDR3 in DNA: TGTGCCAGCTCACCTCCGGGACTAGACTACGAGCAGTACTTC. Translation: CASSPPGLDYEQYF.

This clone was counted between two and nine times. CDR3 in DNA: TGTGCCAGCAGCCCGGGCGGGGGCATGACAGATACGCAGTATTTT. This encodes CASSPGGGMTDTQYF. The chain joins TRBV9 to TRBJ2-3, with D tentatively TRBD2 (7 bases). The V gene lost 4 bases and the J gene lost 3 bases, with 15 bases spanning the gap. Looked up from germline, CDR1 is SGDLS and CDR2 is YYNGEE. This CDR3 is 15 amino acids long.

This clone was detected only a few times. The chain employs TRBV7-3 and TRBJ2-7; D possibly corresponds to TRBD1 (6 bases). Trimming pared 5 bases from V and 2 bases from J, leaving 10 bases between. Germline V gives CDR1 SGHTA, CDR2 FQGTGA. The length of the CDR3 is 13 residues. The CDR3 sequence is CASSIYRAYEQYF. The CDR3 bases are TGTGCCAGCAGCATTTACAGGGCCTACGAGCAGTACTTC. Full variable domain (rest looked up from reference TRBV7-3 and TRBJ2-7): GAGVSQTPSNKVTEKGKYVELRCDPISGHTALYWYRQSLGQGPEFLIYFQGTGAADDSGLPNDRFFAVRPEGSVSTLKIQRTERGDSAVYLCASSIYRAYEQYFGPGTRLTVT.

This clone was seen only a few times. The gene calls are TRBV7-2 and TRBJ2-5; maybe TRBD2 (6 bases). Trimming removed 3 bases at V and 7 bases at J, with 15 bases between. The germline V gene has CDR1 SGHTA and CDR2 FQGNSA. The CDR3 sequence is 14 residues long. The CDR3 protein is CASSLGLPLGTQYF. The CDR3, as DNA: TGTGCCAGCAGCTTGGGACTCCCACTAGGGACCCAGTACTTC.

The chain couples TRBV6-4 to TRBJ2-3; TRBD1 is a possible D gene (5 bases). The V and J ends lost 3 bases and 3 bases respectively, with 7 bases between them. CDR1 MRHNA and CDR2 SNTAGT come from the germline V gene. CDR3 size: 13 residues. CDR3 in amino acids: CASSEQGTDTQYF. The CDR3 DNA is TGTGCCAGCAGTGAGCAGGGAACAGATACGCAGTATTTT.

The chain has TRBV29-1 and TRBJ2-1; D is undetermined. The CDR3 consists of 17 residues. With 4 bases removed from V and 4 bases from J, the gap between germline ends came to 23 bases. Germline V gives CDR1 SQVTM, CDR2 ANQGSEA. CDR3 sequence (DNA): TGCAGCGTTGTTGTTCGACTCCAAACCCACCTATACAATGAGCAGTTCTTC. This gives the protein CSVVVRLQTHLYNEQFF.

This clone was detected a few times. This chain connects TRBV4-3 to TRBJ2-3; D might be TRBD1 (6 bases). Deletions cut 0 bases from V and 10 bases from J, with 14 bases between. Germline V gene lookup returns CDR1 LGHNA and CDR2 YSLEER. The CDR3 has 14 amino acids. In DNA, the CDR3 is TGCGCCAGCAGCCAAGATGATAATGGACAGTCGCAGTATTTT. It yields the protein CASSQDDNGQSQYF.

In its sample, this clone was seen a few times. The chain recombines TRBV5-1 with TRBJ1-1; TRBD1 aligns across 9 bases. CDR1 is SGHRS, CDR2 YFSETQ, per germline. This CDR3 region has 13 residues. The junction had 4 bases not matched to a gene; V was cut back by 5 bases and J by 5 bases. The CDR3 bases are TGCGCCAGCAGGAGGACAGGGGAAACTGAAGCTTTCTTT. This encodes CASRRTGETEAFF.

This clone was found a few times. The chain uses TRBV4-2 and TRBJ1-4, with D possibly being TRBD1 (6 bases). V gave up 8 bases and J gave up 4 bases, with 14 bases separating them. This CDR3 spans 14 amino acids. Per the germline V gene, CDR1 is LGHNA and CDR2 is YNFKEQ. CDR3 sequence: CASATGQSNEKLFF. CDR3 in DNA: TGTGCCAGCGCAACTGGACAGAGTAATGAAAAACTGTTTTTT.

The table lists this clone with a few counts. The rearrangement uses TRBV30 and TRBJ1-1; no definite D call. The germline V gene encodes CDR1 GTSNPN and CDR2 SVGIG (reference sequence). CDR3 length equals 11 residues. The V gene lost 5 bases and the J gene lost 11 bases, with 15 bases spanning the gap. The CDR3, as DNA: TGTGCCTGGTACATGCGGGCCGCGGCTTTCTTT. Translated, it gives CAWYMRAAAFF.

The CDR3 loop is CASSLAQGTINYGYTF. The CDR3 DNA follows: TGTGCCAGCAGCTTAGCGCAGGGAACGATTAACTATGGCTACACCTTC. This rearrangement joins TRBV7-8 to TRBJ1-2; TRBD1 is a possible D gene (5 bases). Germline values: CDR1 SGHVS, CDR2 FQNEAQ. The CDR3 length is 16 residues. The germline V and J ends were trimmed by 0 bases and 1 base, with 12 bases remaining between them.

The chain recombines TRBV7-9 with TRBJ2-5; 8 bases map to TRBD1. CDR1 and CDR2 from the germline V gene are SEHNR and FQNEAQ (reference sequence). The CDR3 is made up of 14 amino acids. The J segment lost 5 bases and the V segment lost 2 bases, leaving 4 bases of the junction unmatched. CDR3 DNA: TGTGCCAGCAGCTTACAGGGGGCGCGGGAGACCCAGTACTTC. Translated: CASSLQGARETQYF.

This clone has a handful of counts. CDR3 sequence reads: CASSVGTQRVNSPLHF. CDR3 nucleotides: TGTGCCAGCAGCGTGGGGACGCAGCGGGTTAATTCACCCCTCCACTTT. This chain uses TRBV9 with TRBJ1-6; TRBD1 is a possible D gene (5 bases). The CDR3 sequence is 16 residues long. Trimming stripped 2 bases from V and 6 bases from J, with 15 bases between. Germline CDR1 reads SGDLS; CDR2 reads YYNGEE.